This T cell receptor (beta chain) was sequenced in a study of early T cells in non-severe SARS-CoV-2 infection. Notes on the study in general: The matching step, a VDJdb search, favored anti-spike CD8 responses and missed private and CD4 specificities.

Germline V CDR1 and CDR2: SQVTM, ANQGSEA. The CDR3 is made up of 12 amino acids. V was clipped by 5 bases and J by 6 bases; unmatched bases: 6. Researchers attached unique molecular identifiers to individual cDNA molecules. TCRdb re-called the 5' RACE reads with MiXCR, one entry per CDR3 protein. There are 84,000 or so distinct CDR3 sequences in the sample; 14% occur only once, and roughly 9.8% lies in the top ten. In the case of this clonotype: What it binds is not known.

The chain links TRBV29-1 to TRBJ1-2; 7 bases are a match to TRBD1. The clonotype comes from an adult who was a healthcare worker with PCR-confirmed SARS-CoV-2 infection or an uninfected control (not recorded which). The source material was whole blood. CDR3 amino acids: CSVKQGSHGYTF. The CDR3 DNA follows: TGCAGCGTTAAACAGGGGTCCCATGGCTACACCTTC.